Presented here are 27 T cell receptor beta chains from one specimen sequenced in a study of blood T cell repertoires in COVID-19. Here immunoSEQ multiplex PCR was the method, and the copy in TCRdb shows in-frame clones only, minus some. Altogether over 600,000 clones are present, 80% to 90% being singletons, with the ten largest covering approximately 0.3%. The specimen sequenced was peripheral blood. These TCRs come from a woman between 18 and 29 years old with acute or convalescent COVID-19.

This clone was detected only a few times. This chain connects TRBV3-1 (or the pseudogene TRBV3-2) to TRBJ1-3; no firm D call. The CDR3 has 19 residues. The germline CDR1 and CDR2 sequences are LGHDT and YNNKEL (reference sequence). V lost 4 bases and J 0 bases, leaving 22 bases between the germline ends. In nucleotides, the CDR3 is TGTGCCAGCAGCCCGATGGTGGGGAGACGGGCCCGCTCTGGAAACACCATATATTTT. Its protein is CASSPMVGRRARSGNTIYF.

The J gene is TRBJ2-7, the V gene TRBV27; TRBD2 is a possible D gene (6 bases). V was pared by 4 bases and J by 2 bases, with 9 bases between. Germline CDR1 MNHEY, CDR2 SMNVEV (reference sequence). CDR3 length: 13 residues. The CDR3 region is CASSSGDAYEQYF. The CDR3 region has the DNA TGTGCCAGCAGTTCGGGGGATGCCTACGAGCAGTACTTC.

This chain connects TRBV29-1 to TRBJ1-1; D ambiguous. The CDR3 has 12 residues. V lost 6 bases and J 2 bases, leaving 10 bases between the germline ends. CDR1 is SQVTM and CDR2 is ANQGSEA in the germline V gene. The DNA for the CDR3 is TGCAGCGTCCGGGATGGTAACACTGAAGCTTTCTTT. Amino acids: CSVRDGNTEAFF.

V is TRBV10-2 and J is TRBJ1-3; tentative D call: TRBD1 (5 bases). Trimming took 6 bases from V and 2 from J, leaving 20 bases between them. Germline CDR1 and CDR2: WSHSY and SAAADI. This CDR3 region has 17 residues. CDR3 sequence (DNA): TGCGCCAGCAGCAAGACGTTAGGGGTCTATCCTGGAAACACCATATATTTT. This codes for CASSKTLGVYPGNTIYF.

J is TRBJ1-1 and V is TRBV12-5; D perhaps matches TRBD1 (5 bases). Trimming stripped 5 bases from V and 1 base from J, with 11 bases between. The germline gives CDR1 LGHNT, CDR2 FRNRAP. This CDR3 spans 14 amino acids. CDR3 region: CASGIGHQNTEAFF. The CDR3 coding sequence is TGTGCTAGTGGTATCGGACACCAGAACACTGAAGCTTTCTTT.

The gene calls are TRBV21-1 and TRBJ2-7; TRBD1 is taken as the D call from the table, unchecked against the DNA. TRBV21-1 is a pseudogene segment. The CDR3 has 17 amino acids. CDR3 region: CASSKGQGATTREEQYF. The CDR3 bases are TGTGCCAGCAGCAAAGGACAGGGGGCGACGACTAGGGAGGAGCAGTACTTC.

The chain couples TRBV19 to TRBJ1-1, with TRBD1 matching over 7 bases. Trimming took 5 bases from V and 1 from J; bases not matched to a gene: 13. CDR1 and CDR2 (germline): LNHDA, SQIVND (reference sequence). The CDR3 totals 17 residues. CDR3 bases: TGTGCCAGTAGTCCCCTGGGACAGCTTTTTGGGAACACTGAAGCTTTCTTT. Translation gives CASSPLGQLFGNTEAFF. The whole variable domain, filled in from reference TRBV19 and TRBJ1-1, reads DGGITQSPKYLFRKEGQNVTLSCEQNLNHDAMYWYRQDPGQGLRLIYYSQIVNDFQKGDIAEGYSVSREKKESFPLTVTSAQKNPTAFYLCASSPLGQLFGNTEAFFGQGTRLTVV.

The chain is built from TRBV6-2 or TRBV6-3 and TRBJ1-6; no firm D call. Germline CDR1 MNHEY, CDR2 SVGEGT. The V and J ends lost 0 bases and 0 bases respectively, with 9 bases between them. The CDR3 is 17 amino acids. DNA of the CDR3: TGTGCCAGCAGTTACTCGGCTAGAAGCTCCTATAATTCACCCCTCCACTTT. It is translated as CASSYSARSSYNSPLHF.

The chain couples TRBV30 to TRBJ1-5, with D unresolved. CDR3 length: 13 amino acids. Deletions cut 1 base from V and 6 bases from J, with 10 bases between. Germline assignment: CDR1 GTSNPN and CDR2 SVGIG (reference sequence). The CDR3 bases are TGTGCCTGGAGTGATGGCATCCCTCAGCCCCAGCATTTT. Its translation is CAWSDGIPQPQHF.

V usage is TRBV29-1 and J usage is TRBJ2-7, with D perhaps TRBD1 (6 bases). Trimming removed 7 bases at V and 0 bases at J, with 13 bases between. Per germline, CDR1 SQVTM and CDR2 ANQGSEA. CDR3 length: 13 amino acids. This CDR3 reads CSGRTANSYEQYF. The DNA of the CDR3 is TGCAGCGGAAGGACAGCTAACTCCTACGAGCAGTACTTC.

CDR3 in amino acids: CASSTRGSYTF. The CDR3 DNA is TGCGCCAGCAGCACACGCGGTAGCTACACCTTC. The gene calls are TRBV4-1 and TRBJ1-2; no firm D call. The CDR3 has 11 residues. V was trimmed by 5 bases and J by 9 bases, leaving 10 bases between them. Germline CDR1 and CDR2: MGHRA and YSYEKL.

Here the CDR3 DNA reads TGTGCTAGTGCCTACACAGGGGGTATCACTAACTATGGCTACACCTTC. It is translated as CASAYTGGITNYGYTF. J is TRBJ1-2 and V is TRBV12-5, with 8 bases aligning to TRBD1. Germline V gene data show CDR1 as LGHNT and CDR2 as FRNRAP. J was trimmed by 0 bases and V by 7 bases; bases with no gene match: 10. The CDR3 is made up of 16 amino acids. The whole variable domain, remainder taken from reference TRBV12-5 and TRBJ1-2, is DARVTQTPRHKVTEMGQEVTMRCQPILGHNTVFWYRQTMMQGLELLAYFRNRAPLDDSGMPKDRFSAEMPDATLATLKIQPSEPRDSAVYFCASAYTGGITNYGYTFGSGTRLTVV.

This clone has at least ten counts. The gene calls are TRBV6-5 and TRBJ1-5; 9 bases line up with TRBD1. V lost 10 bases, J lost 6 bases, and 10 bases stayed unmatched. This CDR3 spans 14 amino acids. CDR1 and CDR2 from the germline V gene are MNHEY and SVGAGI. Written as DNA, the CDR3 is TGTGCCACCCAACCCGGGACAGGGAGTCAGCCCCAGCATTTT. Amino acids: CATQPGTGSQPQHF.

The CDR3 coding sequence is TGCGCCAGCAGCCCGCGGGCGGAAAACACCGGGGAGCTGTTTTTT. Translated: CASSPRAENTGELFF. J is TRBJ2-2 and V is TRBV5-1, with D possibly matching TRBD2 (5 bases). Per germline, CDR1 SGHRS and CDR2 YFSETQ. CDR3 length: 15 amino acids. Trimming took 4 bases from V and 2 from J, leaving 12 bases between them.

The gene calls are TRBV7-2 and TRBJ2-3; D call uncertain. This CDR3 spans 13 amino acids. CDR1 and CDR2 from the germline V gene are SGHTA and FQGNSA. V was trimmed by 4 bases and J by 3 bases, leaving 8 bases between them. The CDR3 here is CASSSRQTDTQYF. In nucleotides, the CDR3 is TGTGCCAGCAGCTCCCGACAAACAGATACGCAGTATTTT.

The DNA for the CDR3 is TGCGCCAGCAGCCAAACAGGGGGCTATGGCTACACCTTC. As protein: CASSQTGGYGYTF. This chain links TRBV4-3 with TRBJ1-2; 8 nucleotides agree with TRBD1. The V segment lost 2 bases and the J segment 4 bases; nucleotides outside the gene matches: 0. Per the germline V gene, CDR1 is LGHNA and CDR2 is YSLEER. The CDR3 covers 13 residues.

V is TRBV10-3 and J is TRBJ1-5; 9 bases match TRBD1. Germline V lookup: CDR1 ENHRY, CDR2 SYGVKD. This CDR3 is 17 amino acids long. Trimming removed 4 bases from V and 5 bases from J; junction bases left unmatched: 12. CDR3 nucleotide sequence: TGTGCCATCAGTGCAAGCGCACCGGGACAGGGCTATCAGCCCCAGCATTTT. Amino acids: CAISASAPGQGYQPQHF.

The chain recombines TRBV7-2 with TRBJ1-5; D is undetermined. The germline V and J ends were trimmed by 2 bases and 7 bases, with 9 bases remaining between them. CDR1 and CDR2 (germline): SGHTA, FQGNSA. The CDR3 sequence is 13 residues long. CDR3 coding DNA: TGTGCCAGCAGCTTAATCGGGATCCAGCCCCAGCATTTT. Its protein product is CASSLIGIQPQHF. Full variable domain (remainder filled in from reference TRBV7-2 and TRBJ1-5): GAGVSQSPSNKVTEKGKDVELRCDPISGHTALYWYRQSLGQGLEFLIYFQGNSAPDKSGLPSDRFSAERTGGSVSTLTIQRTQQEDSAVYLCASSLIGIQPQHFGDGTRLSIL.

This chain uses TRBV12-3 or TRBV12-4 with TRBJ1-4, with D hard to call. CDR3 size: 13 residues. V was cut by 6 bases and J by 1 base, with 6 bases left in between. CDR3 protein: CASRHLTNEKLFF. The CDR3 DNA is TGTGCCAGCAGACATTTAACTAATGAAAAACTGTTTTTT.

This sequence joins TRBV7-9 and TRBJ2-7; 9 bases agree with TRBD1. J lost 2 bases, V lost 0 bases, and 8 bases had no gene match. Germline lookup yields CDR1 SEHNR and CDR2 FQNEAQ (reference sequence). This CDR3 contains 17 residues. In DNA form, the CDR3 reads TGTGCCAGCAGCTTAGCAACCGGGACAGGGACTGCCTACGAGCAGTACTTC. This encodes CASSLATGTGTAYEQYF.

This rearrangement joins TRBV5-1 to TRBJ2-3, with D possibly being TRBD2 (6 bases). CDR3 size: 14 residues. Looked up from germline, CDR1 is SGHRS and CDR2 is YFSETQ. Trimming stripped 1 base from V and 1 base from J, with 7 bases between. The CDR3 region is CASSLWRGTDTQYF. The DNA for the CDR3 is TGCGCCAGCAGCTTGTGGAGGGGCACAGATACGCAGTATTTT.

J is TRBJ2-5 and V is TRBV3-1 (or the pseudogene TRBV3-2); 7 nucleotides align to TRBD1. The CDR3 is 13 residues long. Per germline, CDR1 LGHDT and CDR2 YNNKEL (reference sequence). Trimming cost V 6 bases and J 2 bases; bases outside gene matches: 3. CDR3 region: CASRPRGQETQYF. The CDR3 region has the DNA TGTGCCAGCAGGCCCAGGGGGCAAGAGACCCAGTACTTC.

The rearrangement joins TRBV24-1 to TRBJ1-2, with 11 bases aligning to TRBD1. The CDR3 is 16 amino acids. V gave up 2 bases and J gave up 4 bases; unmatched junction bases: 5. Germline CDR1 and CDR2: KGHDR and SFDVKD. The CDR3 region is CATSDSTGTGGYGYTF. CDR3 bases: TGTGCCACCAGTGATTCAACAGGGACAGGGGGCTATGGCTACACCTTC.

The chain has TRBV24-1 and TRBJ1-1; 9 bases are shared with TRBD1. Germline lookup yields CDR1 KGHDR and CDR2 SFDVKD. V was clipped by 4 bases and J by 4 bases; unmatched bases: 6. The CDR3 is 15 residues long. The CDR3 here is CATSETGGLGTEAFF. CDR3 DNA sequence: TGTGCCACCAGTGAGACAGGGGGTTTGGGCACTGAAGCTTTCTTT.

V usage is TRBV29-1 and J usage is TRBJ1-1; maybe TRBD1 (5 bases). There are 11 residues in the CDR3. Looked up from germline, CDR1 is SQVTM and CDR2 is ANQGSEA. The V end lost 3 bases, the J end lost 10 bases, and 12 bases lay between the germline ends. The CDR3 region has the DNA TGCAGCGTTGATACCCCTAGGGGAGCTTTCTTT. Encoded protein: CSVDTPRGAFF.

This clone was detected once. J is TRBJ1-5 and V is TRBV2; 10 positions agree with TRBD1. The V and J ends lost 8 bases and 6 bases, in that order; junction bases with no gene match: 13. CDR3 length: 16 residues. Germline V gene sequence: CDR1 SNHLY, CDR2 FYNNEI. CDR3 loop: CASERYWTGGGQPQHF. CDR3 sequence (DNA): TGTGCCAGCGAAAGATACTGGACAGGGGGGGGTCAGCCCCAGCATTTT.

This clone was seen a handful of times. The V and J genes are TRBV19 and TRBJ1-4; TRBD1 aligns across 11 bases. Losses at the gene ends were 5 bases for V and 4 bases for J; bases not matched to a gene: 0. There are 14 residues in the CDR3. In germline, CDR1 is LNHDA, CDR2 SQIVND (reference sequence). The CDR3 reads CASSGTGGNEKLFF. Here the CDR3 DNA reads TGTGCCAGTAGTGGGACAGGGGGTAATGAAAAACTGTTTTTT.